Following are 10 T cell receptor beta chains from one sample sequenced in a study of T cells after yellow fever vaccination. TCRdb reprocessed the 5' RACE reads with MiXCR, giving one entry per CDR3 protein. The sample includes some 220,000 distinct CDR3 sequences, about 3% of them seen just once. The source was CD4+ T cells sorted from PBMCs, collected 10 days after the yellow fever booster vaccination. The receptors were gathered from a young man who received the YFV17D yellow fever vaccine.

This clonotype appeared a few times. V gene TRBV6-2 or TRBV6-3 combines with J gene TRBJ2-7; a possible D gene is TRBD1 (6 bases). The CDR3 totals 14 residues. Germline V gives CDR1 MNHEY, CDR2 SVGEGT. Trimming removed 6 bases at V and 1 base at J, with 13 bases between. The CDR3 DNA reads TGTGCCAGCAGAACTATTCAGGGGTCCTACGAGCAGTACGTC. The encoded protein is CASRTIQGSYEQYV.

At least ten counts were recorded for this clonotype. The V gene is TRBV18, the J gene TRBJ2-1; either TRBD1 or TRBD2 may fit D (5 bases each). The CDR3 has 14 amino acids. The ends were cut back, 1 base at V and 5 bases at J, with 9 bases in the middle. CDR1 and CDR2 from the germline V gene are KGHSH and LQKENI. Written as DNA, the CDR3 is TGTGCCAGCTCACCACAGGGGCGGGACAATGAGCAGTTCTTC. This gives the protein CASSPQGRDNEQFF.

The chain links TRBV6-7 to TRBJ2-7; TRBD1 matches at 11 bases. TRBV6-7 is known as an ORF, though its function is uncertain. V dropped 8 bases and J dropped 1; count of bases not matched to a gene: 4. CDR3 length: 14 residues. CDR3 loop: CASPGQGVSYEQYF. Written as DNA, the CDR3 is TGTGCCAGCCCGGGACAGGGGGTATCCTACGAGCAGTACTTC.

The sample holds many counts of this clonotype. The chain joins TRBV7-2 to TRBJ2-1, with a tentative D call TRBD2 (5 bases). Germline V gene data show CDR1 as SGHTA and CDR2 as FQGNSA. The CDR3 has 12 amino acids. V dropped 5 bases and J dropped 9 bases, with 11 bases sitting between them. This CDR3 is CASSPSLAEQFF. The CDR3 bases are TGTGCCAGCAGCCCTAGCCTTGCTGAGCAGTTCTTC. Looking up the rest from reference TRBV7-2 and TRBJ2-1 gives the full variable domain: GAGVSQSPSNKVTEKGKDVELRCDPISGHTALYWYRQSLGQGLEFLIYFQGNSAPDKSGLPSDRFSAERTGGSVSTLTIQRTQQEDSAVYLCASSPSLAEQFFGPGTRLTVL.

This clonotype was counted only a few times. The V gene is TRBV20-1, the J gene TRBJ1-5; D remains ambiguous. V lost 6 bases, J lost 0 bases, and 12 bases lay in between. CDR3 length: 14 amino acids. Per germline, CDR1 DFQATT and CDR2 SNEGSKA (reference sequence). The DNA of the CDR3 is TGCAGTGCAGCTCTCGCTGGTAGCAATCAGCCCCAGCATTTT. Amino acid sequence: CSAALAGSNQPQHF.

This clonotype was counted a few times. The rearrangement links TRBV3-1 to TRBJ1-6; TRBD1 might be the D (6 bases). The CDR3 runs 14 residues. Germline CDR1 is LGHDT and CDR2 is YNNKEL (reference sequence). With 0 bases removed from V and 9 bases from J, the gap between germline ends came to 9 bases. The CDR3 DNA sequence: TGTGCCAGCAGCCAAGACGGGGGGCTTTCACCCCTCCACTTT. This codes for CASSQDGGLSPLHF.

The V and J genes are TRBV20-1 and TRBJ2-5, with TRBD2 matching 9 bases. With 6 bases clipped from V and 3 bases from J, the junction kept 14 bases outside the gene matches. This CDR3 comprises 16 residues. Germline-derived CDR1 and CDR2 are DFQATT and SNEGSKA (reference sequence). CDR3 DNA: TGCAGTGCCGCCGACTTACCCAGCGGGGGGAAAGAGACCCAGTACTTC. It specifies CSAADLPSGGKETQYF.

The chain links TRBV28 to TRBJ1-1; tentative D call: TRBD1 (6 bases). The V end was cut by 5 bases, the J end by 4 bases, with 20 bases between. Per germline, CDR1 MDHEN and CDR2 SYDVKM. The CDR3 runs 16 residues. The DNA of the CDR3 is TGTGCCAGCAGTGTGTTCCGGGGGGGCTGGGGCACTGAAGCTTTCTTT. Residues: CASSVFRGGWGTEAFF. Full variable domain (rest looked up from reference TRBV28 and TRBJ1-1): DVKVTQSSRYLVKRTGEKVFLECVQDMDHENMFWYRQDPGLGLRLIYFSYDVKMKEKGDIPEGYSVSREKKERFSLILESASTNQTSMYLCASSVFRGGWGTEAFFGQGTRLTVV.

The chain recombines TRBV27 with TRBJ2-1, with a possible D match to TRBD2 (6 bases). The germline V gene encodes CDR1 MNHEY and CDR2 SMNVEV (reference sequence). Trimming cost V 4 bases and J 0 bases, with 13 bases left between them. The CDR3 contains 16 residues. CDR3 DNA: TGTGCCAGCAGTTCTCTGACTAGGGGCTCCTACAATGAGCAGTTCTTC. Residues: CASSSLTRGSYNEQFF.

J is TRBJ1-3 and V is TRBV12-3 or TRBV12-4; possible D gene TRBD1, 5 bases. V lost 5 bases to trimming and J lost 1 base, with 12 bases between them. The CDR3 extends over 15 amino acids. The CDR3 reads CASSHMGLSGNTIYF. The CDR3 coding sequence is TGTGCCAGCAGTCATATGGGACTTTCTGGAAACACCATATATTTT.